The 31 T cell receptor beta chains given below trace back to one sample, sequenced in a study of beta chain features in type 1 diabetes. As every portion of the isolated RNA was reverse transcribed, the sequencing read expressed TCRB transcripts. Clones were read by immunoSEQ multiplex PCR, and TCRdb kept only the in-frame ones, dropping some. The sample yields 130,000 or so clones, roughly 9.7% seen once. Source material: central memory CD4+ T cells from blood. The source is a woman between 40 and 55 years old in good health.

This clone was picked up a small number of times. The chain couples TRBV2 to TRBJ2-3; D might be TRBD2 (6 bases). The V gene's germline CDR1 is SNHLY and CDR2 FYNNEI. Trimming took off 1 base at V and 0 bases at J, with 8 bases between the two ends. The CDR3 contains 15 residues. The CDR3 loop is CASSEVGTSTDTQYF. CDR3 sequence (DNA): TGTGCCAGCAGTGAAGTTGGGACTAGCACAGATACGCAGTATTTT.

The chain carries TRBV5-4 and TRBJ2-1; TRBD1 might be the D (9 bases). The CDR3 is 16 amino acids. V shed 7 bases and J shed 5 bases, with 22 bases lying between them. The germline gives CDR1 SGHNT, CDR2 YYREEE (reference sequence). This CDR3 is CASLGRGQGSDNEQFF. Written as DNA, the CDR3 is TGTGCCAGCCTCGGGAGGGGACAGGGCAGCGACAATGAGCAGTTCTTC.

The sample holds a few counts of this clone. As DNA, the CDR3 is TGCGCCAGCGTGAGGAGGACCCCTAGCACAGATACGCAGTATTTT. It is translated as CASVRRTPSTDTQYF. This rearrangement joins TRBV5-1 to TRBJ2-3; D might be TRBD2 (5 bases). CDR3 length: 15 residues. With 7 bases removed from V and 0 bases from J, the gap between germline ends came to 15 bases. Germline V CDR1 and CDR2: SGHRS, YFSETQ. Combining the CDR3 with reference TRBV5-1 and TRBJ2-3 gives the whole variable domain KAGVTQTPRYLIKTRGQQVTLSCSPISGHRSVSWYQQTPGQGLQFLFEYFSETQRNKGNFPGRFSGRQFSNSRSEMNVSTLELGDSALYLCASVRRTPSTDTQYFGPGTRLTVL.

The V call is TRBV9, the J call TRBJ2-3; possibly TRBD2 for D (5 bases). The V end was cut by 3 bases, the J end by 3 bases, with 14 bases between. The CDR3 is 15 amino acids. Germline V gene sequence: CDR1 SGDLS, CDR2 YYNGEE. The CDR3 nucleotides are TGTGCCAGCAGCGCCGGGAACCCCCAAACAGATACGCAGTATTTT. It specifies CASSAGNPQTDTQYF. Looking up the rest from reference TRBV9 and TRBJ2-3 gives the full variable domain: DSGVTQTPKHLITATGQRVTLRCSPRSGDLSVYWYQQSLDQGLQFLIQYYNGEERAKGNILERFSAQQFPDLHSELNLSSLELGDSALYFCASSAGNPQTDTQYFGPGTRLTVL.

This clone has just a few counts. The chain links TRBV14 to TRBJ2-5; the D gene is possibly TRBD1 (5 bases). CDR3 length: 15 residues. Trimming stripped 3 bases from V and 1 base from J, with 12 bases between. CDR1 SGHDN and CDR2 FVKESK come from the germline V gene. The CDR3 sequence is CASSQGQVLQETQYF. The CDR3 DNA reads TGTGCCAGCAGCCAGGGGCAGGTTCTCCAAGAGACCCAGTACTTC.

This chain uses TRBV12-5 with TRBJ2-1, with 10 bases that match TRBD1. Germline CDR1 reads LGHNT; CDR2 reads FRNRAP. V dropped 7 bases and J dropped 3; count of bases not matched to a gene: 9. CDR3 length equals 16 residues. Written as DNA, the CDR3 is TGTGCTAGTGATTTACCCCGGGACAGGGGCTACAATGAGCAGTTCTTC. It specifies CASDLPRDRGYNEQFF.

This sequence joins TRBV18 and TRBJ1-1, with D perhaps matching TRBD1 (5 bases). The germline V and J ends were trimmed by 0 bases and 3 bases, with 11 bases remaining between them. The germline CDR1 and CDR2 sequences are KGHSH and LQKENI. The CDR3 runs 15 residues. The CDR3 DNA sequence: TGTGCCAGCTCACCACCGAATCCCAGGGACACTGAAGCTTTCTTT. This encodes CASSPPNPRDTEAFF.

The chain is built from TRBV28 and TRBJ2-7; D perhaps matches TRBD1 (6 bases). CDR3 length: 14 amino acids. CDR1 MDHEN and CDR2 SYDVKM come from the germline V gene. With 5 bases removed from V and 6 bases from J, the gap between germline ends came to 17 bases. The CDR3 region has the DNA TGTGCCAGCAGTGCGTACAGGGAAGAAGGCGAGCAGTACTTC. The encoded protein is CASSAYREEGEQYF.

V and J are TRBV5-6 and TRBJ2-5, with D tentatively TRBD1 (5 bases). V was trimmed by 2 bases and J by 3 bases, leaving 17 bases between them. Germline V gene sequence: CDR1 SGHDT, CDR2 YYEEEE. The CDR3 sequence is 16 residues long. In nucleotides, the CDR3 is TGTGCCAGCAGCTTTTTCCAGACAGCCTCGGAAGAGACCCAGTACTTC. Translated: CASSFFQTASEETQYF.

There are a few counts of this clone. CDR3 nucleotides: TGTGCCAGCAGCCCCAAGGGACTAGCGGGGGGGCTGAACACCGGGGAGCTGTTTTTT. It translates to CASSPKGLAGGLNTGELFF. The V call is TRBV7-2, the J call TRBJ2-2; TRBD2 aligns across 16 bases. The germline gives CDR1 SGHTA, CDR2 FQGNSA. With 5 bases clipped from V and 1 base from J, the junction kept 7 bases outside the gene matches. This CDR3 has 19 residues.

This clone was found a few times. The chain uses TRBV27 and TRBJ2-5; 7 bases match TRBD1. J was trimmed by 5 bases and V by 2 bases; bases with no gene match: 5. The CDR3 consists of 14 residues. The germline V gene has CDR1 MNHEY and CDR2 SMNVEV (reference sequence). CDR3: CASSLRGLWETQYF. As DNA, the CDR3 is TGTGCCAGCAGTTTAAGGGGGCTCTGGGAGACCCAGTACTTC.

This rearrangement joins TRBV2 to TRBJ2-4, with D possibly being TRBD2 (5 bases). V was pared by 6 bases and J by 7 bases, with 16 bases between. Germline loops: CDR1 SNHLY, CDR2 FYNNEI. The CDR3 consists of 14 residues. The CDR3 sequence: CASRPRVGENIQYF. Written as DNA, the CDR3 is TGTGCCAGCAGGCCCCGCGTCGGGGAGAACATTCAGTACTTC. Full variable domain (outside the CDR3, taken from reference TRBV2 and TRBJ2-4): EPEVTQTPSHQVTQMGQEVILRCVPISNHLYFYWYRQILGQKVEFLVSFYNNEISEKSEIFDDQFSVERPDGSNFTLKIRSTKLEDSAMYFCASRPRVGENIQYFGAGTRLSVL.

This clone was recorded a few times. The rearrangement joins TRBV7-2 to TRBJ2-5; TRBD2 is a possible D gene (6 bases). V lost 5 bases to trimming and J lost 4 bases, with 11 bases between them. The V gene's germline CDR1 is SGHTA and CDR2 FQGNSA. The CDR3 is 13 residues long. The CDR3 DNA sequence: TGTGCCAGCAGCAAGGACTACTCAGAGACCCAGTACTTC. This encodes CASSKDYSETQYF. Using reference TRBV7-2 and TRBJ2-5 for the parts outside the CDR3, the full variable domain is GAGVSQSPSNKVTEKGKDVELRCDPISGHTALYWYRQSLGQGLEFLIYFQGNSAPDKSGLPSDRFSAERTGGSVSTLTIQRTQQEDSAVYLCASSKDYSETQYFGPGTRLLVL.

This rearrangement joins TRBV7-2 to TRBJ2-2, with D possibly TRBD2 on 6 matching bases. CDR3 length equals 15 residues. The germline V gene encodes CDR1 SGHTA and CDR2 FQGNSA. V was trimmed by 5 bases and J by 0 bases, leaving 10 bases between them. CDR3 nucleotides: TGTGCCAGCAGCCCGGGACTGGCGAACACCGGGGAGCTGTTTTTT. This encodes CASSPGLANTGELFF.

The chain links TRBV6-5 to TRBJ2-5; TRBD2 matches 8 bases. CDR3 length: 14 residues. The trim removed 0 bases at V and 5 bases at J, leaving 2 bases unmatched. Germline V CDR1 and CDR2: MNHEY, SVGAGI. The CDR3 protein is CASSYSTSEETQYF. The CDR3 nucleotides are TGTGCCAGCAGTTACTCGACTAGCGAGGAGACCCAGTACTTC.

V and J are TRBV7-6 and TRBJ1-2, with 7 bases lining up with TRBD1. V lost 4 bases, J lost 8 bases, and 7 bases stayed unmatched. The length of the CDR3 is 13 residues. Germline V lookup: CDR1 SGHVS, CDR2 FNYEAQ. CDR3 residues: CASSSNRGLGYTF. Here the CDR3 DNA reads TGTGCCAGCAGCTCCAACAGGGGCCTGGGCTACACCTTC.

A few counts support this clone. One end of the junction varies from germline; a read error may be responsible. CDR3: CASSLAAPGESYGYTF. The CDR3 DNA follows: TGTGCCAGCAGCCTAGCAGCCCCGGGGGAGTCCTATGGCTACACCTTC. The J gene is TRBJ1-2, the V gene TRBV7-9; a possible D gene is TRBD1 (5 bases). There are 16 residues in the CDR3. Germline lookup yields CDR1 SEHNR and CDR2 FQNEAQ (reference sequence).

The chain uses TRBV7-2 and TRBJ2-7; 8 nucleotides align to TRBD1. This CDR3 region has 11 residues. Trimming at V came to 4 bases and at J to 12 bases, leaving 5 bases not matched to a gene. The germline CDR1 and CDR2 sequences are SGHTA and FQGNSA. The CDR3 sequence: CASSSGQGRYF. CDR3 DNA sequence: TGTGCCAGCAGCTCAGGACAGGGTCGGTACTTC.

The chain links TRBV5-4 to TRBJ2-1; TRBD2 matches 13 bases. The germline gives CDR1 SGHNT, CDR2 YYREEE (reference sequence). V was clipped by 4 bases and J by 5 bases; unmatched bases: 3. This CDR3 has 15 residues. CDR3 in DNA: TGTGCCAGCAGCGGGACTAGCGGGGCAAACAATGAGCAGTTCTTC. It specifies CASSGTSGANNEQFF.

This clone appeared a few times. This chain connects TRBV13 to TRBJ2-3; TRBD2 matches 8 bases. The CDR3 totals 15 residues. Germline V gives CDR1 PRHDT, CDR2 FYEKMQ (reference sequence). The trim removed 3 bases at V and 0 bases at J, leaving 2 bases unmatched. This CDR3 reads CASSLTGGSTDTQYF. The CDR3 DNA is TGTGCCAGCAGCTTGACGGGGGGGAGCACAGATACGCAGTATTTT.

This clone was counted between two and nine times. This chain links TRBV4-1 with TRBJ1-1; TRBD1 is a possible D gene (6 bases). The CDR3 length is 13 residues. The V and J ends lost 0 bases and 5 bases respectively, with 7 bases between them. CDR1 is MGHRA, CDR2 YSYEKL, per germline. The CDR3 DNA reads TGCGCCAGCAGCCAAGACCAGGGGACTGAAGCTTTCTTT. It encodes CASSQDQGTEAFF.

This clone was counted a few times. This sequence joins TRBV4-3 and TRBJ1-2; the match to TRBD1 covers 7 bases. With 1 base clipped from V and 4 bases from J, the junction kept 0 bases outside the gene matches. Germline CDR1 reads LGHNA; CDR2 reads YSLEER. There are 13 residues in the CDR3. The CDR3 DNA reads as TGCGCCAGCAGCCAAGGGACAGGCTATGGCTACACCTTC. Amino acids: CASSQGTGYGYTF.

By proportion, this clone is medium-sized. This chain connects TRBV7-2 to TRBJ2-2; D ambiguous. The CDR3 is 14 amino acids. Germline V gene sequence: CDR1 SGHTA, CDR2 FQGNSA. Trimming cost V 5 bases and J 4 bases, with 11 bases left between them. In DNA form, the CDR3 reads TGTGCCAGCAGCCCATCGACTGCCACCGGGGAGCTGTTTTTT. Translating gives CASSPSTATGELFF.

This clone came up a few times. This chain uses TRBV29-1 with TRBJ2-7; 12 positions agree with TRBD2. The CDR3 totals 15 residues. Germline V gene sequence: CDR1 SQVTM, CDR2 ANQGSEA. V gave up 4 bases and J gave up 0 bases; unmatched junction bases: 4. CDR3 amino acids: CSVARLAGASYEQYF. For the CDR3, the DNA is TGCAGCGTTGCGCGACTAGCGGGGGCCTCCTACGAGCAGTACTTC.

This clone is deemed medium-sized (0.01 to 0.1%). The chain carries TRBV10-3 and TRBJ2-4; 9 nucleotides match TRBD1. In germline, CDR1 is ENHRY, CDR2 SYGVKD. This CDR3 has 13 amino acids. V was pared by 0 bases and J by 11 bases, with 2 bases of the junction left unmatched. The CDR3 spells CAISESRDRVQYF. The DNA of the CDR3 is TGTGCCATCAGTGAGTCTAGGGACAGGGTTCAGTACTTC.

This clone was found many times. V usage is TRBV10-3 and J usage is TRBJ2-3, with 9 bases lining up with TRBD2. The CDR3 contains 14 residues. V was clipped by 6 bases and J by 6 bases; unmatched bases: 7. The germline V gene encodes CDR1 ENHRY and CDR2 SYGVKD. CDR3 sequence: CAISTGTSLDTQYF. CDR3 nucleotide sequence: TGTGCCATCAGCACCGGGACTAGCCTCGATACGCAGTATTTT.

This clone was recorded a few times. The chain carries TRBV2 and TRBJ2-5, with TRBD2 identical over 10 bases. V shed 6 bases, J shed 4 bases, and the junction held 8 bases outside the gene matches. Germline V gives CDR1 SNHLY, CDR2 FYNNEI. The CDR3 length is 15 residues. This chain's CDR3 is CASRMASGGRETQYF. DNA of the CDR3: TGTGCCAGCAGAATGGCTAGCGGGGGCCGAGAGACCCAGTACTTC.

The CDR3 region is CASSPLGGNQETQYF. The CDR3 coding sequence is TGTGCCAGCAGTCCCCTCGGGGGAAACCAAGAGACCCAGTACTTC. The chain employs TRBV9 and TRBJ2-5; perhaps TRBD2 as D (6 bases). In germline, CDR1 is SGDLS, CDR2 YYNGEE. V was cut by 5 bases and J by 0 bases, with 14 bases left in between. The CDR3 length is 15 residues. The variable domain in full, with the rest retrieved from reference TRBV9 and TRBJ2-5, is DSGVTQTPKHLITATGQRVTLRCSPRSGDLSVYWYQQSLDQGLQFLIQYYNGEERAKGNILERFSAQQFPDLHSELNLSSLELGDSALYFCASSPLGGNQETQYFGPGTRLLVL.

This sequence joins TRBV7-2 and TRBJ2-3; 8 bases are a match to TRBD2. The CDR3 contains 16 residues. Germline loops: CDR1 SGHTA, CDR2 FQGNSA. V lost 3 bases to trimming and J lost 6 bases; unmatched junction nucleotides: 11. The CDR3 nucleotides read TGTGCCAGCAGCTTCCACGGGGGGGCTCAGAGGGATACGCAGTATTTT. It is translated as CASSFHGGAQRDTQYF.

As DNA, the CDR3 is TGTGCCAGCAGCTTGTGGGGGGAAGAGACCCAGTACTTC. This gives the protein CASSLWGEETQYF. The rearrangement links TRBV13 to TRBJ2-5, with D possibly TRBD2 on 6 matching bases. Per germline, CDR1 PRHDT and CDR2 FYEKMQ (reference sequence). This CDR3 contains 13 residues. V dropped 3 bases and J dropped 3 bases, with 8 bases sitting between them.

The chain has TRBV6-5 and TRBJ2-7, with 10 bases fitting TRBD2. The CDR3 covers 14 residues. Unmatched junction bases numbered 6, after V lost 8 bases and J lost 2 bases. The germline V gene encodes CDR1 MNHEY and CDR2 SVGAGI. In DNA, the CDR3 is TGTGCCAGCGCTAGGAGCGGGGGGGCCTACGAGCAGTACTTC. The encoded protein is CASARSGGAYEQYF.